Here is one T cell receptor beta chain with its context. Its antigen is not identified. An end of the junction does not agree with germline; a read error may underlie this. This specimen comes from a study of tumor and adjacent non-tumor tissue in lung cancer. The library came from three nested PCR rounds adapted from ARM-PCR protocols. TCRdb analysed the multiplex PCR reads with MiXCR anew, one entry per CDR3 protein. Among more than 85,000 distinct CDR3 sequences listed, roughly 73% were seen once. General observations from the study: Significantly higher TCR diversity was found in tumor than normal lung.

No cell sorting was done before RNA was extracted from the tissue. This TCR derives from a woman aged 55-70 years with non-small cell lung cancer. The sequencing sample was made of lung tumor tissue.

The CDR3 bases are TGTGCCAGCAGTTTAACAGGTACGCAGTTATTT. It is translated as CASSLTGTQLF. The J gene is TRBJ2-3, the V gene TRBV11-2, with D possibly TRBD1 on 5 matching bases. Germline V gene data show CDR1 as SGHAT and CDR2 as FQNNGV. The CDR3 is made up of 11 amino acids. Supplemented by reference TRBV11-2 and TRBJ2-3, the full variable domain reads EAGVAQSPRYKIIEKRQSVAFWCNPISGHATLYWYQQILGQGPKLLIQFQNNGVVDDSQLPKDRFSAERLKGVDSTLKIQPAKLEDSAVYLCASSLTGTQLFGPGTRLTVL.